This T cell receptor (beta chain) comes out of a study of shared clonotypes between healthy human individuals. Data came from immunoSEQ multiplex PCR; TCRdb stores just in-frame clones and leaves some out. In the table there are around 450,000 clones, more than 75% of which are singletons. With 6 bases clipped from V and 2 bases from J, the junction kept 16 bases outside the gene matches. Germline assignment: CDR1 SGDLS and CDR2 YYNGEE. This CDR3 has 17 amino acids. This TCR came from a woman in her forties in good health. Some clones in this sample may be carry-over from other donors' samples. This chain uses TRBV9 with TRBJ1-1, with 7 positions matching TRBD1. The source material was PBMCs. The CDR3 here is CASTPHLPGTVNTEAFF. The CDR3 DNA follows: TGTGCCAGCACCCCCCATCTACCGGGGACAGTTAACACTGAAGCTTTCTTT.